One and the same sample provided the 17 T cell receptor beta chains below, sequenced in a study of blood T cells in healthy people across ages. Next came a second PCR, run for about 6 to 12 cycles, which used a sample-barcoded 5' primer along with a J-beta primer mix. Each CDR3 protein is one row after TCRdb ran MiXCR on the 5' RACE reads. The sample lists 650,000 to 800,000 distinct CDR3 sequences, 40% to 65% seen once, with around an eighth in the top ten. The sample taken for sequencing was blood. The receptors shown here come from a woman of 80 years or more in good health.

This clonotype has a count of ten or more. This chain links TRBV20-1 with TRBJ2-1, with TRBD2 as a possible D gene (5 bases). The germline V gene has CDR1 DFQATT and CDR2 SNEGSKA (reference sequence). V lost 1 base and J lost 9, with 10 bases in between. CDR3 length: 12 residues. The DNA for the CDR3 is TGCAGTGCTAGAGGGACTGGTAGTGAGCAGTTCTTC. It specifies CSARGTGSEQFF.

This clonotype was observed many times. The chain has TRBV15 and TRBJ2-7; D remains ambiguous. CDR1 LNHNV and CDR2 YYDKDF come from the germline V gene (reference sequence). This CDR3 has 13 amino acids. Trimming removed 3 bases from V and 1 base from J, with 7 bases in between. The CDR3 coding sequence is TGTGCCACCAGCAGGGTAATTTCCTACGAGCAGTACTTC. Residues: CATSRVISYEQYF.

This clonotype has a count of ten or more. This chain links TRBV12-3 or TRBV12-4 with TRBJ2-7; D gene ambiguous. This CDR3 contains 11 residues. V lost 2 bases and J lost 9, with 8 bases in between. CDR3 nucleotides: TGTGCCAGCAGTTTACCCCGCGGGCAGTACTTC. Its protein product is CASSLPRGQYF.

The chain has TRBV29-1 and TRBJ2-4; the D call may be TRBD1 or TRBD2 (5 bases each). Deletions cut 4 bases from V and 13 bases from J, with 14 bases between. There are 11 residues in the CDR3. Per the germline V gene, CDR1 is SQVTM and CDR2 is ANQGSEA. The DNA for the CDR3 is TGCAGCGTTGGCGGCAGAGGGGAGCAGTACTTC. Its translation: CSVGGRGEQYF.

The chain recombines TRBV29-1 with TRBJ2-6; perhaps TRBD1 as D (6 bases). The CDR3 is made up of 16 amino acids. Germline V lookup: CDR1 SQVTM, CDR2 ANQGSEA. V lost 4 bases and J 0 bases, leaving 13 bases between the germline ends. The CDR3 reads CSVATGINSGANVLTF. CDR3 DNA sequence: TGCAGCGTTGCGACAGGAATTAACTCTGGGGCCAACGTCCTGACTTTC.

This clonotype was seen at least ten times. Just one base apart from a much larger clone, this may be a read error. This chain uses TRBV20-1 with TRBJ2-1, with 8 positions matching TRBD2. The CDR3 totals 15 residues. From germline, CDR1 is DFQATT and CDR2 SNEGSKA (reference sequence). The V gene end was trimmed by 0 bases and the J gene end by 8 bases; junction bases not matched to a gene: 9. The CDR3 sequence is CSARDWGAGVHEQFF. The CDR3, as DNA: TGCAGTGCTAGAGATTGGGGAGCGGGAGTCCATGAGCAGTTCTTC.

This chain connects TRBV20-1 to TRBJ1-5, with 8 bases fitting TRBD1. The J segment lost 0 bases and the V segment lost 0 bases, leaving 4 bases of the junction unmatched. CDR3 length: 16 amino acids. Germline lookup yields CDR1 DFQATT and CDR2 SNEGSKA (reference sequence). The CDR3 is CSARDQGAGSNQPQHF. In DNA form, the CDR3 reads TGCAGTGCTAGAGATCAGGGGGCTGGTAGCAATCAGCCCCAGCATTTT.

In this sample, this clonotype turned up a few times. The V gene is TRBV4-2, the J gene TRBJ1-6, with 7 bases that match TRBD1. The junction had 5 bases not matched to a gene; V was cut back by 0 bases and J by 6 bases. The CDR3 sequence is 16 residues long. The germline V gene has CDR1 LGHNA and CDR2 YNFKEQ. CDR3 in amino acids: CASSQDKRGLNSPLHF. The CDR3 nucleotides read TGTGCCAGCAGCCAAGATAAGAGGGGGCTTAATTCACCCCTCCACTTT.

This chain connects TRBV2 to TRBJ1-1; tentative D call: TRBD1 (6 bases). The germline V and J ends were trimmed by 2 bases and 1 base, with 11 bases remaining between them. Germline values: CDR1 SNHLY, CDR2 FYNNEI. The CDR3 extends over 15 amino acids. CDR3 sequence: CASSERRQANTEAFF. The CDR3 DNA follows: TGTGCCAGCAGTGAACGGCGACAGGCGAACACTGAAGCTTTCTTT.

The J gene is TRBJ1-1, the V gene TRBV2; 10 nucleotides line up with TRBD1. V dropped 5 bases and J dropped 11; count of bases not matched to a gene: 8. This CDR3 has 13 residues. The germline CDR1 and CDR2 sequences are SNHLY and FYNNEI. CDR3 DNA: TGTGCCAGCAGTAAGGACAGGGGGAAGGACGCTTTCTTT. Amino acids: CASSKDRGKDAFF.

Only a few counts were recorded for this clonotype. The rearrangement links TRBV12-3 or TRBV12-4 to TRBJ1-4, with D possibly being TRBD1 (6 bases). V was shortened by 4 bases and J by 7 bases, with 10 bases between the two germline ends. The CDR3 runs to 13 residues. The CDR3 loop is CASSSTGFEKLFF. CDR3 bases: TGTGCCAGCAGTTCTACAGGGTTTGAAAAACTGTTTTTT.

This chain connects TRBV4-1 to TRBJ2-2, with D perhaps given as TRBD1 or TRBD2 (6 bases each). Deletions cut 4 bases from V and 2 bases from J, with 14 bases between. Germline V gives CDR1 MGHRA, CDR2 YSYEKL. This CDR3 has 16 residues. CDR3 coding DNA: TGCGCCAGCAGCCCCCTAGGGGGACTTAACACCGGGGAGCTGTTTTTT. It codes for CASSPLGGLNTGELFF.

This clonotype was found many times. J is TRBJ2-1 and V is TRBV7-9, with D possibly TRBD2 on 5 matching bases. The V gene lost 1 base and the J gene lost 0 bases, with 19 bases spanning the gap. This CDR3 is 19 amino acids long. Germline CDR1 and CDR2: SEHNR and FQNEAQ (reference sequence). Written as DNA, the CDR3 is TGTGCCAGCAGCTTAGATCCCCCCTTTCGAGGGAGCTCCTACAATGAGCAGTTCTTC. Translated, it gives CASSLDPPFRGSSYNEQFF.

This clonotype occurred many times. The rearrangement joins TRBV7-3 to TRBJ2-7; TRBD2 matches 10 bases. This CDR3 region has 15 residues. After removal of 6 bases from V and 0 bases from J, the junction contained 5 bases not matched to a gene. Germline CDR1 SGHTA, CDR2 FQGTGA. Here the CDR3 DNA reads TGTGCCAGCAGTTTTACTAGCGGGGACTCCTACGAGCAGTACTTC. As protein: CASSFTSGDSYEQYF.

The table lists this clonotype with a few counts. The chain combines TRBV28 with TRBJ1-1; tentatively, D is TRBD1 (6 bases). The germline gives CDR1 MDHEN, CDR2 SYDVKM. Trimming shortened V by 8 bases and J by 3 bases, and 10 bases separated the two germline ends. There are 12 residues in the CDR3. CDR3 region: CASLRGYTEAFF. Written as DNA, the CDR3 is TGTGCCAGCCTTAGGGGGTACACTGAAGCTTTCTTT. The whole variable domain, remainder taken from reference TRBV28 and TRBJ1-1, is DVKVTQSSRYLVKRTGEKVFLECVQDMDHENMFWYRQDPGLGLRLIYFSYDVKMKEKGDIPEGYSVSREKKERFSLILESASTNQTSMYLCASLRGYTEAFFGQGTRLTVV.

V usage is TRBV20-1 and J usage is TRBJ1-4; TRBD1 is a possible D gene (5 bases). The length of the CDR3 is 18 residues. The germline V gene encodes CDR1 DFQATT and CDR2 SNEGSKA (reference sequence). Trimming removed 5 bases at V and 4 bases at J, with 26 bases between. The CDR3 bases are TGCAGTGCTTCTCCGGAAGGAGGGCAGGGAGGGATTAATGAAAAACTGTTTTTT. It yields the protein CSASPEGGQGGINEKLFF.

The rearrangement links TRBV7-2 to TRBJ2-4; TRBD1 aligns across 10 bases. The CDR3 extends over 15 amino acids. Germline V gene sequence: CDR1 SGHTA, CDR2 FQGNSA. V shed 5 bases and J 8 bases; nucleotides not matched to a gene: 9. The CDR3: CASSPRTGGPYIQYF. DNA of the CDR3: TGTGCCAGCAGCCCAAGGACAGGGGGACCCTACATTCAGTACTTC.